This T cell receptor (beta chain) was profiled in a study of blood T cell repertoires in COVID-19 (dated by TCRdb to about 2020). For the wider study: The collaborator samples originated in the United States, Italy and Spain and spanned the acute and convalescent phases of COVID-19. The material from the prospective study consisted of cDNA or gDNA derived from T cells, B-cell-depleted T cells, or PBMCs. The dataset comprised deeply sampled blood TCRbeta repertoires from subjects exposed to, actively infected with, or recovered from COVID-19. The repertoires were released in a freely available public database intended as a resource for research on the immune response to SARS-CoV-2. Samples came from the ongoing ImmuneRACE study (first 160 participants) plus 1,254 subjects from 6 global collaborators. Sample metadata almost always included a de-identified subject ID, COVID-19 status, age in years and sex. Where available, HLA class I and class II types were obtained from metadata supplied by the sample provider rather than from assay-based typing. Summary of the overall study and its limitations: The amount of clinical and demographic metadata varied by source and participant and was provided uncurated.

V is pared back by 2 bases and J by 0 bases, with 11 bases lying between the germline termini. CDR1 and CDR2 were assigned from the germline V gene as MGHDK and SYGVNS. The CDR3 sequence holds 16 residues, the cysteine and phenylalanine included. The sequence is cut down to CDR3 DNA, 48 bases in frame from base 1. On this clone itself: Its antigen remains unidentified. The sample holds no much larger clone one base away, and base qualities are not on file.

Each collaborating institution followed its own protocols to collect whole blood in K2EDTA tubes. For TCRbeta analysis, collaborators shipped samples as frozen whole blood, isolated PBMCs, or DNA extracted from either of those sample types. TCRbeta CDR3 regions were amplified from genomic DNA using the immunoSEQ Assay, a bias-controlled multiplex PCR. As for how the authors treated the data: The number of nucleated cells in each sample was estimated from the amplification of reference gene primers within the assay. To quantify the absolute abundance of each unique TCRbeta CDR3 rearrangement, sequence reads were collapsed and filtered. Productive Simpson clonality was computed per sample as the square root of Simpson's diversity index over productive rearrangements. TCRdb's version of the immuneACCESS table is confined to in-frame rearrangements and falls short of the full clone set. An unresolved V gene accounts for under half of the shortfall where checked; the remainder is of unknown origin. The V and J calls and clone size come from that table; D and trimming were worked out from the DNA. The sample data list 30,000 to 45,000 clones, and over 80% of these were observed just once. The ten biggest clones cover 7.2% of the sample.

The specimen was peripheral blood. This TCR was sampled from a human donor in a cohort sampled during active COVID-19. The sequence links TRBV25-1 to TRBJ1-3; the D gene is not confidently resolved. The sequence in DNA is TGTGCCAGCAGTGAACTCGGCAGGCGCTCTGGAAACACCATATATTTT. The resulting protein is CASSELGRRSGNTIYF.